This record looks at one TCR beta chain sequence and its context. All the people who gave samples were healthy bone marrow donors. The sample belongs to a study of cytomegalovirus exposure and HLA in healthy donors. The wider study: From donors who were HLA-typed, an early data release held approximately 84 million unique TCRs.

The CDR3 spans 14 residues. The V gene lost 0 bases and the J gene lost 10 bases, with 15 bases spanning the gap. Germline CDR1 and CDR2: LGHNT and FRNRAP. PCR used 60 Vbeta primers and 13 Jbeta primers. Measured with immunoSEQ multiplex PCR; TCRdb has only the in-frame clones, and not every one. The data hold 100,000 to 150,000 clones, with 65% to 80% observed a single time. The sequence derives from an older woman in good health and CMV-seropositive. The sequenced material came from PBMCs. The rearrangement joins TRBV12-5 to TRBJ1-1; D perhaps matches TRBD1 (5 bases). The CDR3 sequence is CASGLVTGLGGAFF. The CDR3 DNA sequence: TGTGCTAGTGGTTTGGTAACGGGACTGGGGGGAGCTTTCTTT.